This entry lists 32 T cell receptor beta chains sequenced from one sample in a study of T-cell reconstitution after alpha-beta-depleted transplantation in children. The authors prepared the TCRbeta library with unique molecular identifiers. TCRdb processed the PCR reads anew with MiXCR; each CDR3 protein has one entry. Of about 580,000 distinct CDR3 sequences listed, roughly 24% were seen once; the top ten hold roughly 13%. This material consisted of PBMCs, mostly from graft donor cells, taken 360 days after TCRalphabeta/CD19-depleted stem cell transplant. The receptors originated from a boy younger than two who had a stem cell transplant for acute myeloid leukemia, so the T cells may come from the graft donor.

This clonotype came up a few times. The chain carries TRBV12-3 or TRBV12-4 and TRBJ2-1, with D possibly called TRBD1 or TRBD2 (5 bases each). The CDR3 loop spans 15 amino acids. Trimming took off 6 bases at V and 3 bases at J, with 15 bases between the two ends. CDR3 DNA sequence: TGTGCCAGCAGCGAGGGACGGCGAAACTACAATGAGCAGTTCTTC. Translated, it gives CASSEGRRNYNEQFF.

The chain joins TRBV20-1 to TRBJ1-6; a possible D gene is TRBD1 (5 bases). Germline lookup yields CDR1 DFQATT and CDR2 SNEGSKA (reference sequence). Trimming took 7 bases from V and 4 from J, leaving 8 bases between them. This CDR3 has 12 residues. The CDR3 DNA reads TGCAGTGTGGGGGTTTATAATTCACCCCTCCACTTT. This translates into CSVGVYNSPLHF.

The V gene is TRBV12-3 or TRBV12-4, the J gene TRBJ2-1, with TRBD2 identical over 15 bases. The CDR3 consists of 16 residues. Losses at the gene ends were 5 bases for V and 7 bases for J; bases not matched to a gene: 6. The CDR3 here is CASSLDGLAGGNEQFF. In nucleotides, the CDR3 is TGTGCCAGCAGTCTAGATGGACTAGCGGGGGGGAATGAGCAGTTCTTC.

The chain couples TRBV12-3 or TRBV12-4 to TRBJ2-1, with TRBD2 as a possible D gene (7 bases). Trimming stripped 0 bases from V and 5 bases from J, with 20 bases between. The CDR3 loop spans 18 amino acids. In nucleotides, the CDR3 is TGTGCCAGCAGTTTAGCCCGGGGAGGGGGGGGCGCCCACAATGAGCAGTTCTTC. This gives the protein CASSLARGGGGAHNEQFF.

This clonotype was observed at least ten times. The CDR3 sequence: CASSKGGEGEKLFF. The CDR3 DNA follows: TGTGCCAGCAGCAAAGGAGGGGAAGGGGAAAAACTGTTTTTT. The J gene is TRBJ1-4, the V gene TRBV21-1; the table's D call of TRBD1 was not tested on the DNA. TRBV21-1 is listed as a pseudogene. This CDR3 spans 14 amino acids.

This chain uses TRBV27 with TRBJ2-5; 12 nucleotides line up with TRBD1. CDR1 and CDR2 from the germline V gene are MNHEY and SMNVEV (reference sequence). Trimming at V came to 6 bases and at J to 3 bases, leaving 17 bases not matched to a gene. The CDR3 is 19 amino acids. Here the CDR3 reads CASSARPPQGTGGKETQYF. CDR3 sequence (DNA): TGTGCCAGCAGCGCACGTCCTCCCCAAGGGACAGGGGGCAAAGAGACCCAGTACTTC.

The gene calls are TRBV20-1 and TRBJ1-2; D gene unclear. The CDR3 runs 12 residues. The germline gives CDR1 DFQATT, CDR2 SNEGSKA (reference sequence). With 8 bases removed from V and 5 bases from J, the gap between germline ends came to 15 bases. CDR3 region: CSPGQILYGYTF. CDR3 nucleotides: TGCAGTCCTGGGCAGATTCTTTATGGCTACACCTTC.

The chain links TRBV4-2 to TRBJ2-1, with 10 bases aligning to TRBD2. The CDR3 consists of 16 residues. Looked up from germline, CDR1 is LGHNA and CDR2 is YNFKEQ. After removal of 3 bases from V and 2 bases from J, the junction contained 4 bases not matched to a gene. The CDR3: CASSHLLAGAYNEQFF. The CDR3 DNA reads TGTGCCAGCAGCCATCTTCTAGCGGGGGCCTACAATGAGCAGTTCTTC.

This clonotype was counted many times. The chain links TRBV18 to TRBJ1-6; D unclear. The CDR3 extends over 18 amino acids. Germline-derived CDR1 and CDR2 are KGHSH and LQKENI. V dropped 1 base and J dropped 1 base, with 14 bases sitting between them. In DNA, the CDR3 is TGTGCCAGCTCACCACGGCCAGTGCACGGATCCTATAATTCACCCCTCCACTTT. This gives the protein CASSPRPVHGSYNSPLHF.

To note about this clonotype: Sequence at one end of the junction differs from germline and may be a read error. The CDR3 bases are TGTGACAGCTCACCCGGCTTCGATGAGCAGTTCTTC. It specifies CDSSPGFDEQFF. The chain employs TRBV18 and TRBJ2-1; no clear D. The CDR3 has 12 residues. Germline V gives CDR1 KGHSH, CDR2 LQKENI. The full variable domain, its missing parts supplied by reference TRBV18 and TRBJ2-1, is NAGVMQNPRHLVRRRGQEARLRCSPMKGHSHVYWYRQLPEEGLKFMVYLQKENIIDESGMPKERFSAEFPKEGPSILRIQQVVRGDSAAYFCDSSPGFDEQFFGPGTRLTVL.

The DNA for the CDR3 is TGTGCCAGCAGCCCGATCCTTCTCGACATAGTGAACACTGAAGCTTTCTTT. It encodes CASSPILLDIVNTEAFF. The chain employs TRBV12-3 or TRBV12-4 and TRBJ1-1; D gene unclear. CDR3 length: 17 residues. V lost 6 bases and J 0 bases, leaving 20 bases between the germline ends.

This clonotype was detected a few times. The V and J genes are TRBV6-1 and TRBJ2-3; 7 positions agree with TRBD1. V shed 6 bases, J shed 2 bases, and the junction held 8 bases outside the gene matches. CDR3 length: 15 amino acids. CDR1 MNHNS and CDR2 SASEGT come from the germline V gene. This CDR3 is CASRQPGQVTDTQYF. The CDR3 DNA reads as TGTGCCAGCAGACAACCTGGACAGGTCACAGATACGCAGTATTTT.

This chain joins TRBV6-2 or TRBV6-3 and TRBJ2-7, with D possibly being TRBD2 (6 bases). Trimming left V 5 bases short and J 5 bases short, with 25 bases between. Germline-derived CDR1 and CDR2 are MNHEY and SVGEGT. The CDR3 consists of 17 residues. The chain's CDR3 is CASSPPGTGWGLDEQYF. For the CDR3, the DNA is TGTGCCAGCAGTCCCCCGGGAACAGGTTGGGGACTCGACGAGCAGTACTTC.

The chain links TRBV5-5 to TRBJ2-3; no clear D gene. The CDR3 consists of 14 residues. Germline lookup yields CDR1 SGHKS and CDR2 YYEKEE (reference sequence). V was trimmed by 5 bases and J by 2 bases, leaving 12 bases between them. This CDR3 is CASSYGPLTDTQYF. The CDR3 DNA follows: TGTGCCAGCAGTTACGGGCCTCTCACAGATACGCAGTATTTT.

V is TRBV5-6 and J is TRBJ2-7, with 7 positions matching TRBD1. The CDR3 length is 14 residues. Germline loops: CDR1 SGHDT, CDR2 YYEEEE. V gave up 0 bases and J gave up 4 bases; unmatched junction bases: 4. This chain's CDR3 is CASSLVVRGYEQYF. As DNA, the CDR3 is TGTGCCAGCAGCTTGGTTGTCAGGGGGTACGAGCAGTACTTC.

The chain uses TRBV7-2 and TRBJ1-1, with 8 bases aligning to TRBD1. Germline lookup yields CDR1 SGHTA and CDR2 FQGNSA. V was clipped by 3 bases and J by 4 bases; unmatched bases: 4. CDR3 size: 14 residues. CDR3 nucleotide sequence: TGTGCCAGCAGCTTCCGGACAGGGACCACTGAAGCTTTCTTT. It is translated as CASSFRTGTTEAFF. The variable domain in full, with the rest retrieved from reference TRBV7-2 and TRBJ1-1, is GAGVSQSPSNKVTEKGKDVELRCDPISGHTALYWYRQSLGQGLEFLIYFQGNSAPDKSGLPSDRFSAERTGGSVSTLTIQRTQQEDSAVYLCASSFRTGTTEAFFGQGTRLTVV.

This clonotype has only a few counts. The V gene is TRBV20-1, the J gene TRBJ2-7; D is possibly TRBD1 or TRBD2 (5 bases each). The CDR3 totals 14 residues. The germline gives CDR1 DFQATT, CDR2 SNEGSKA (reference sequence). The V end lost 5 bases, the J end lost 3 bases, and 17 bases lay between the germline ends. The CDR3 region has the DNA TGCAGTGCTGGCTACCGGGACCCCCTCTACGAGCAGTACGTC. Protein product: CSAGYRDPLYEQYV.

This clonotype turned up a few times. V gene TRBV4-3 combines with J gene TRBJ2-1; 7 bases fit TRBD1. Germline CDR1 reads LGHNA; CDR2 reads YSLEER. The CDR3 is 14 amino acids. Trimming cost V 0 bases and J 9 bases; bases outside gene matches: 5. This chain's CDR3 is CASSQEDRAGEQFF. DNA of the CDR3: TGCGCCAGCAGCCAAGAAGACAGGGCGGGTGAGCAGTTCTTC.

The chain is built from TRBV7-2 and TRBJ2-3; a weak D match, TRBD1 (6 bases). This CDR3 is 15 amino acids long. The germline V gene has CDR1 SGHTA and CDR2 FQGNSA. V was shortened by 3 bases and J by 1 base, with 11 bases between the two germline ends. In nucleotides, the CDR3 is TGTGCCAGCAGCTTTGTGGCAGGGGGCACAGATACGCAGTATTTT. Translated: CASSFVAGGTDTQYF.

Many counts were recorded for this clonotype. The chain recombines TRBV4-2 with TRBJ1-1; D gene uncertain. Trimming shortened V by 7 bases and J by 9 bases, and 18 bases separated the two germline ends. Per germline, CDR1 LGHNA and CDR2 YNFKEQ. The CDR3 extends over 13 amino acids. DNA of the CDR3: TGTGCCAGCACCCATCCGTCGGCGTTTAAAGCTTTCTTT. It encodes CASTHPSAFKAFF.

This chain uses TRBV5-5 with TRBJ2-7; D gene unclear. V lost 0 bases, J lost 0 bases, and 7 bases lay in between. CDR3 length: 14 residues. CDR1 and CDR2 (germline): SGHKS, YYEKEE (reference sequence). This CDR3 is CASSLDPSSYEQYF. In nucleotides, the CDR3 is TGTGCCAGCAGCTTGGATCCTAGCTCCTACGAGCAGTACTTC.

This clonotype was recorded many times. The gene calls are TRBV15 and TRBJ2-3; D gene ambiguous. The V gene's germline CDR1 is LNHNV and CDR2 YYDKDF (reference sequence). The CDR3 is 12 residues long. Trimming took off 1 base at V and 4 bases at J, with 3 bases between the two ends. The CDR3 nucleotides read TGTGCCACCAGCAGAGTGGCAGATACGCAGTATTTT. This translates into CATSRVADTQYF.

The table lists this clonotype with a few counts. This chain uses TRBV5-5 with TRBJ1-1; possible D gene TRBD1, 6 bases. V was shortened by 3 bases and J by 9 bases, with 12 bases between the two germline ends. This CDR3 comprises 12 residues. Germline V lookup: CDR1 SGHKS, CDR2 YYEKEE (reference sequence). In DNA form, the CDR3 reads TGTGCCAGCAGCTCTAACGGGGGCAAAGCTTTCTTT. It encodes CASSSNGGKAFF.

This clonotype was recorded a few times. The V and J genes are TRBV18 and TRBJ2-7; possibly TRBD2 for D (5 bases). Germline CDR1 reads KGHSH; CDR2 reads LQKENI. This CDR3 comprises 12 residues. V was cut by 3 bases and J by 4 bases, with 7 bases left in between. The CDR3 here is CASSPEGYEQYF. DNA of the CDR3: TGTGCCAGCTCACCCGAGGGTTACGAGCAGTACTTC.

This clonotype was counted at least ten times. CDR3 region: CASSPPGGNTEAFF. In nucleotides, the CDR3 is TGTGCCAGCAGTCCTCCAGGGGGCAACACTGAAGCTTTCTTT. This rearrangement joins TRBV7-9 to TRBJ1-1; 8 bases match TRBD1. The CDR3 extends over 14 amino acids. Germline V gives CDR1 SEHNR, CDR2 FQNEAQ (reference sequence). With V trimmed by 6 bases and J by 2 bases, 5 bases remained unmatched.

The J gene is TRBJ1-3, the V gene TRBV20-1; D is unclear. The ends were cut back, 1 base at V and 1 base at J, with 11 bases in the middle. The CDR3 length is 15 residues. Germline V gives CDR1 DFQATT, CDR2 SNEGSKA (reference sequence). The DNA of the CDR3 is TGCAGTGCTAGAGCGACGATTTTGTCTGGAAACACCATATATTTT. Translating gives CSARATILSGNTIYF.

There are a few counts of this clonotype. CDR3 region: CASSSSGGRTNTQYF. Here the CDR3 DNA reads TGTGCCAGCTCATCCAGCGGGGGCCGTACTAATACGCAGTATTTT. The chain is built from TRBV18 and TRBJ2-3; 8 positions agree with TRBD2. The V gene's germline CDR1 is KGHSH and CDR2 LQKENI. Germline trimming cut 5 bases from V and 7 bases from J; bases unmatched to any gene: 11. The CDR3 is 15 amino acids.

This clonotype was detected many times. V is TRBV12-3 or TRBV12-4 and J is TRBJ2-3; D is unclear. The V end lost 1 base, the J end lost 5 bases, and 4 bases lay between the germline ends. CDR3 size: 12 residues. CDR3 DNA sequence: TGTGCCAGCAGTTTAGTTCAAGATACGCAGTATTTT. It specifies CASSLVQDTQYF.

This rearrangement joins TRBV24-1 to TRBJ2-1; 8 bases match TRBD2. The V segment lost 2 bases and the J segment 0 bases; nucleotides outside the gene matches: 8. This CDR3 has 18 amino acids. The germline gives CDR1 KGHDR, CDR2 SFDVKD. CDR3 in amino acids: CATSDSGGTFSSYNEQFF. In DNA, the CDR3 is TGTGCCACCAGTGATTCGGGGGGGACTTTCAGCTCCTACAATGAGCAGTTCTTC.

This clonotype has a handful of counts. This chain joins TRBV6-5 and TRBJ2-3; D perhaps matches TRBD1 (5 bases). The CDR3 length is 15 residues. Germline values: CDR1 MNHEY, CDR2 SVGAGI. V was clipped by 2 bases and J by 0 bases, with 9 bases between them. CDR3 region: CASSYDSLSTDTQYF. CDR3 sequence (DNA): TGTGCCAGCAGTTACGACAGCCTTAGCACAGATACGCAGTATTTT.

The rearrangement joins TRBV28 to TRBJ1-5, with D perhaps TRBD1 (6 bases). Germline values: CDR1 MDHEN, CDR2 SYDVKM. The CDR3 has 16 residues. V lost 3 bases and J lost 0, with 12 bases in between. This chain's CDR3 is CASSFSHRVSNQPQHF. CDR3 DNA sequence: TGTGCCAGCAGTTTCTCCCACAGGGTTAGCAATCAGCCCCAGCATTTT.

In this sample, this clonotype turned up many times. This chain uses TRBV12-3 or TRBV12-4 with TRBJ2-5; D remains ambiguous. The CDR3 contains 13 residues. Trimming cost V 5 bases and J 0 bases, with 7 bases left between them. CDR3 nucleotide sequence: TGTGCCAGCAGTCACCTGTACCAAGAGACCCAGTACTTC. This sequence encodes CASSHLYQETQYF.